This T cell receptor beta chain was found in a study of blood T cell repertoires in COVID-19. Study context: Sites across the United States, Italy and Spain contributed samples from acute and convalescent COVID-19.

TCRdb's copy holds only in-frame clones and misses some; the assay was immunoSEQ multiplex PCR. The data hold some 210,000 clones, with approximately 84% observed a single time. Germline V gene lookup returns CDR1 SQVTM and CDR2 ANQGSEA. V shed 6 bases and J 6 bases; nucleotides not matched to a gene: 13. This CDR3 is 14 amino acids long. The source of this sequence is a woman aged 70-85 years with active or convalescent COVID-19. Sequenced: peripheral blood. This chain links TRBV29-1 with TRBJ2-7, with 8 bases that match TRBD1. Here the CDR3 DNA reads TGCAGCGTGGAACAGGACAGGGTAGGAAGCGAGCAGTACTTC. It translates to CSVEQDRVGSEQYF.